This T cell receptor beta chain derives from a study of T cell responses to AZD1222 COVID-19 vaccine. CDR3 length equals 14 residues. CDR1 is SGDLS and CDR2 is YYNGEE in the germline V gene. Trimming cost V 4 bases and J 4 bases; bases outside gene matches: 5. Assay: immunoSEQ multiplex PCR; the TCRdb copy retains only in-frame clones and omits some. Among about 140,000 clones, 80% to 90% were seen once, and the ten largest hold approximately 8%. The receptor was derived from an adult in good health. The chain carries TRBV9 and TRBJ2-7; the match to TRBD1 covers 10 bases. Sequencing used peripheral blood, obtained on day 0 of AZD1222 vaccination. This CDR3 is CASSFGTGVYEQYF. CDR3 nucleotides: TGTGCCAGCAGCTTCGGGACAGGGGTTTACGAGCAGTACTTC.